These 8 T cell receptor beta chains were sequenced from one sample in a study of blood T cell repertoires in COVID-19. Produced via immunoSEQ multiplex PCR; TCRdb's table is partial and in-frame only. The repertoire has 170,000 or so clones, 80% to 90% of them found once; the top ten carry 0.85% to 0.95%. The source material was peripheral blood. The receptors derive from a woman between 18 and 29 years old who had recovered from COVID-19.

The V call is TRBV5-1, the J call TRBJ2-6; maybe TRBD2 (5 bases). Trimming removed 0 bases from V and 4 bases from J, with 11 bases in between. Germline assignment: CDR1 SGHRS and CDR2 YFSETQ. There are 16 residues in the CDR3. The CDR3 loop is CASSLGGLRGANVLTF. DNA for the CDR3: TGCGCCAGCAGCTTGGGAGGGTTGCGAGGGGCCAACGTCCTGACTTTC.

This chain joins TRBV3-1 (or the pseudogene TRBV3-2) and TRBJ2-1; 8 nucleotides align to TRBD2. The germline gives CDR1 LGHDT, CDR2 YNNKEL (reference sequence). V gave up 4 bases and J gave up 1 base; unmatched junction bases: 12. This CDR3 comprises 18 residues. CDR3 sequence (DNA): TGTGCCAGCAGCCCAGAACTGGGGGCGGGGGGATCCTACAATGAGCAGTTCTTC. It specifies CASSPELGAGGSYNEQFF.

The rearrangement uses TRBV18 and TRBJ2-2; TRBD2 matches at 8 bases. The CDR3 has 16 amino acids. Germline assignment: CDR1 KGHSH and CDR2 LQKENI. Germline trimming cut 1 base from V and 5 bases from J; bases unmatched to any gene: 6. As DNA, the CDR3 is TGTGCCAGCTCACCACGAATCGGGGGGGCAACCGGGGAGCTGTTTTTT. Translated: CASSPRIGGATGELFF. Full variable domain (missing parts from reference TRBV18 and TRBJ2-2): NAGVMQNPRHLVRRRGQEARLRCSPMKGHSHVYWYRQLPEEGLKFMVYLQKENIIDESGMPKERFSAEFPKEGPSILRIQQVVRGDSAAYFCASSPRIGGATGELFFGEGSRLTVL.

The gene calls are TRBV27 and TRBJ2-5; 8 bases are a match to TRBD1. Per the germline V gene, CDR1 is MNHEY and CDR2 is SMNVEV (reference sequence). The CDR3 runs to 16 residues. V shed 5 bases and J 1 base; nucleotides not matched to a gene: 9. As DNA, the CDR3 is TGTGCCAGCAGTCCTGGACAGGGATTAGGCCAAGAGACCCAGTACTTC. Its translation is CASSPGQGLGQETQYF.

The rearrangement joins TRBV7-3 to TRBJ2-3; 9 nucleotides agree with TRBD2. Per the germline V gene, CDR1 is SGHTA and CDR2 is FQGTGA. The V segment lost 5 bases and the J segment 0 bases; nucleotides outside the gene matches: 12. The CDR3 extends over 18 amino acids. CDR3 loop: CASSRAGIAGVSTDTQYF. The CDR3, as DNA: TGTGCCAGCAGCCGCGCTGGGATAGCGGGGGTTAGCACAGATACGCAGTATTTT. The full variable domain, rest sourced from reference TRBV7-3 and TRBJ2-3, is GAGVSQTPSNKVTEKGKYVELRCDPISGHTALYWYRQSLGQGPEFLIYFQGTGAADDSGLPNDRFFAVRPEGSVSTLKIQRTERGDSAVYLCASSRAGIAGVSTDTQYFGPGTRLTVL.

CDR3 residues: CASSLISGSTDTQYF. CDR3 nucleotides: TGTGCCAGCAGCCTGATAAGCGGGAGCACAGATACGCAGTATTTT. This chain joins TRBV7-2 and TRBJ2-3, with D possibly matching TRBD2 (6 bases). The CDR3 runs to 15 residues. Looked up from germline, CDR1 is SGHTA and CDR2 is FQGNSA. Trimming removed 5 bases from V and 0 bases from J, with 12 bases in between. The full variable domain, with the rest looked up from reference TRBV7-2 and TRBJ2-3, is GAGVSQSPSNKVTEKGKDVELRCDPISGHTALYWYRQSLGQGLEFLIYFQGNSAPDKSGLPSDRFSAERTGGSVSTLTIQRTQQEDSAVYLCASSLISGSTDTQYFGPGTRLTVL.

The chain joins TRBV7-7 to TRBJ2-1; 10 nucleotides match TRBD1. V trimming: 5 bases; J trimming: 2 bases; junction bases outside the gene matches: 9. The CDR3 is 17 residues long. CDR1 and CDR2 (germline): SSHAT, FNYEAQ (reference sequence). CDR3: CASSPTQTGGAYNEQFF. CDR3 in DNA: TGTGCCAGCAGCCCTACCCAGACAGGGGGCGCCTACAATGAGCAGTTCTTC.

DNA for the CDR3: TGTGCCAGCAGCCCGTACGGGACTAGCAATGAGCAGTTCTTC. Encoded protein: CASSPYGTSNEQFF. V and J are TRBV7-2 and TRBJ2-1, with 8 bases matching TRBD2. J gave up 6 bases and V 5 bases, and 6 bases lay outside the gene matches. CDR1 and CDR2 from the germline V gene are SGHTA and FQGNSA. The CDR3 has 14 residues.